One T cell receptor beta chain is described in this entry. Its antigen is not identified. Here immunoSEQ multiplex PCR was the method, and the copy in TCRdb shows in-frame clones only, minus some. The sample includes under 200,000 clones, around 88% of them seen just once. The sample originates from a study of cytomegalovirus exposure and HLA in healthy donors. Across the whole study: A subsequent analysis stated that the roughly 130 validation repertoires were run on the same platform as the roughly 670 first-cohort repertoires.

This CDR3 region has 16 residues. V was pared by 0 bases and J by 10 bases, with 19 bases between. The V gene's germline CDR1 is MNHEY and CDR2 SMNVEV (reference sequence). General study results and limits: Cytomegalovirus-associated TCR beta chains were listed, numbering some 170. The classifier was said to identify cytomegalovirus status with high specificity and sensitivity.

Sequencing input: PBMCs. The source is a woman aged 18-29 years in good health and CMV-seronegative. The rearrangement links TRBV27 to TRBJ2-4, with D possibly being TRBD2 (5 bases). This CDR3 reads CASSLSATRTARIQYF. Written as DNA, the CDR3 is TGTGCCAGCAGTTTATCTGCCACTAGAACCGCGCGAATTCAGTACTTC.